The clone carrying this T cell receptor beta chain was recorded only once. The antigen remains undetermined. CDR1 is MNHNY and CDR2 is SVGAGI in the germline V gene (reference sequence). With 6 bases removed from V and 2 bases from J, the gap between germline ends came to 13 bases. The CDR3 has 14 residues. This specimen belongs to a study of Tregs in tolerant kidney transplant recipients. Across the study: The nonmyeloablative bone marrow transplants came from related graft donors, with transient mixed chimerism. General study points: Some patients' samples used different primers over time, so nucleotide sequences weren't comparable. Activated donor B cell expansion appeared to reveal the most relevant donor-specific TCRbeta repertoire.

Measured with immunoSEQ multiplex PCR; TCRdb has only the in-frame clones, and not every one. The table has 75,000 to 80,000 clones, around 93% seen once. CD4+CD25+CD127- Tregs, CD4+CD25- non-Tregs, CD4 and CD8 cells were sorted. The V gene is TRBV6-6, the J gene TRBJ2-5; no definite D call. The source material was Tregs from blood, sampled before the transplant. This TCR derives from a human donor who received a combined kidney and bone marrow transplant. CDR3 protein: CASSPPGYQETQYF. In DNA form, the CDR3 reads TGTGCCAGCAGCCCTCCTGGATATCAAGAGACCCAGTACTTC.